This record looks at one T cell receptor beta chain sequence and its context. By sample share, this clone is medium-sized (0.01 to 0.1%). Its antigen is not yet known. Per-nucleotide qualities are absent, and no much larger clonotype sits a single base away. TCRbeta CDR3 regions were immunosequenced from genomic DNA with the immunoSEQ Assay. Prior to high-throughput sequencing, genomic DNA was amplified by bias-controlled multiplex PCR. The paper's data handling went like this. To quantify the absolute abundance of each unique TCRbeta CDR3 region, the sequences were collapsed and filtered. Clonality was defined as 1 minus Pielou's evenness and was calculated using productive rearrangements only. Tumor T-cell fraction was calculated by normalizing TCRbeta template counts to usable DNA, which was estimated from several housekeeping genes. A previously published method was used to identify clones with significantly greater frequencies in on-treatment samples than in baseline samples. The source is immuneACCESS, and TCRdb retained only in-frame sequences with V and J called. Part of the clones is not carried over; for the studies checked, unresolved V genes explain less than half of this, and the remainder is unexplained. V and J calls and clone size are as listed in that table; D and trimming were resolved from the DNA. The sample table holds about 710 clones, of which roughly 19% were seen once. Less than 20% of the sample lies in the top ten.

The CDR3 numbers 15 residues from cysteine through phenylalanine. Left in the record is the CDR3 DNA by itself, 45 bases read in frame from the first base. Trimming accounts for 5 bases at V and 2 bases at J, while the number of junction bases matched to no gene is 4. Looking up the germline V gene yields CDR1 MNHGY and CDR2 SAAAGT. This sample is part of a study of sequential checkpoint blockade in melanoma (dated by TCRdb to between 2017 and 2020). The study in broad terms: Patients were assigned by 1:1 randomization to either first-line nivolumab followed by ipilimumab (arm A) or ipilimumab followed by nivolumab (arm B). Both trial sequences were followed by maintenance nivolumab. DNA from about 100 melanoma tumor samples collected before treatment underwent TCRbeta immunosequencing. About two dozen patients had matched tumor biopsies taken before treatment and at week 13, after single-agent nivolumab (arm A) or ipilimumab (arm B). Around three quarters of the matched pre- and post-treatment tumor biopsy pairs came from the same lesion.

What the study reported, not specific to this receptor: Among patients in arm A, the nivolumab-first arm, pretreatment tumor TIL clonality was associated with response (P = .04). Tumor T-cell fraction and clonality correlated with PD-L1 staining and CD8+ T-cell counts but not with mutational load. Within-arm analyses of tumor T-cell fraction were limited by small sample sizes and reduced statistical power. Validation of the response-prediction model combining TCR metrics and mutation burden is needed in larger, independent patient cohorts. Clinical benefit was about 30 times more likely to be achieved by patients whose tumor T-cell fraction and clonality increased by week 13.

Sample treatment or condition, as interpreted from the label and publication: randomized to nivolumab then ipilimumab (arm A) or the reverse (arm B). No trial patient had received prior DNA-damaging chemotherapy. Samples were obtained from patients with melanoma enrolled in CheckMate 064, a randomized, open-label phase II trial of sequential checkpoint blockade. Genomic DNA from formalin-fixed paraffin-embedded (FFPE) tissue samples was used for tumor TCR sequencing. The chain joins TRBV6-8 to TRBJ2-1, with 9 bases in between that match TRBD2. The TCR comes from a human donor with melanoma. The sequenced sample was tumor tissue (inferred from file names), obtained from a patient given nivolumab and ipilimumab in sequence. The bases are TGTGCCAGCAGTAGCGGGAGGTCCCCCTACAATGAGCAGTTCTTC. This sequence encodes CASSSGRSPYNEQFF.